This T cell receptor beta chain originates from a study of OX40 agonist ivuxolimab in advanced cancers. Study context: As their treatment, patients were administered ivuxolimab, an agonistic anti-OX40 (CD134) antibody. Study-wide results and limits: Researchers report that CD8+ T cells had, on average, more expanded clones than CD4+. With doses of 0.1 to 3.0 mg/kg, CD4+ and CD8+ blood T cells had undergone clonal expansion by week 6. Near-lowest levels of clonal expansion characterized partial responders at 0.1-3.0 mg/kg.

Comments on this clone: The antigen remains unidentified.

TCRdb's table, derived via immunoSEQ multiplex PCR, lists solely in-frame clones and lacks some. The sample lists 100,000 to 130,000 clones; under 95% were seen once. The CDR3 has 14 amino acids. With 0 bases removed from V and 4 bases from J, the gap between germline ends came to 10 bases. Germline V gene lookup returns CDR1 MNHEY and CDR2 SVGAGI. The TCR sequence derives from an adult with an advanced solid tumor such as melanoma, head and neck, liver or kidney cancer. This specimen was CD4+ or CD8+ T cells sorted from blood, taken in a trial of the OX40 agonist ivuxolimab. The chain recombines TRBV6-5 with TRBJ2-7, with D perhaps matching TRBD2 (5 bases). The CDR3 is CASSYSRAEYEQYF. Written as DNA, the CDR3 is TGTGCCAGCAGTTACTCGAGGGCGGAGTACGAGCAGTACTTC.